This T cell receptor beta chain is drawn from a study of T cell responses to AZD1222 COVID-19 vaccine. On this clone: Its antigen is not identified.

Here immunoSEQ multiplex PCR was the method, and the copy in TCRdb shows in-frame clones only, minus some. The sample holds tens of thousands of clones, 85% to 90% seen once. Study-level results: With dominance at 160-218 and 743-854, vaccine-associated CD4 TCRs spanned spike. After two AZD1222 doses, spike-specific TCR breadth and depth rose versus day 0. Nearly half of spike-specific TCRs reportedly target variant regions that are unmutated in the B.1.351 and B.1.1.7 variants.

Trimming shortened V by 0 bases and J by 2 bases, and 8 bases separated the two germline ends. The CDR3 contains 16 residues. Germline lookup yields CDR1 LGHNA and CDR2 YSLEER. The sample here was peripheral blood, taken 28 days after the second AZD1222 dose. The receptor was derived from an adult who received the AZD1222 COVID-19 vaccine. V is TRBV4-3 and J is TRBJ2-6, with D unclear. Here the CDR3 reads CASSQESNAGANVLTF. CDR3 nucleotide sequence: TGCGCCAGCAGCCAAGAGTCCAATGCTGGGGCCAACGTCCTGACTTTC.